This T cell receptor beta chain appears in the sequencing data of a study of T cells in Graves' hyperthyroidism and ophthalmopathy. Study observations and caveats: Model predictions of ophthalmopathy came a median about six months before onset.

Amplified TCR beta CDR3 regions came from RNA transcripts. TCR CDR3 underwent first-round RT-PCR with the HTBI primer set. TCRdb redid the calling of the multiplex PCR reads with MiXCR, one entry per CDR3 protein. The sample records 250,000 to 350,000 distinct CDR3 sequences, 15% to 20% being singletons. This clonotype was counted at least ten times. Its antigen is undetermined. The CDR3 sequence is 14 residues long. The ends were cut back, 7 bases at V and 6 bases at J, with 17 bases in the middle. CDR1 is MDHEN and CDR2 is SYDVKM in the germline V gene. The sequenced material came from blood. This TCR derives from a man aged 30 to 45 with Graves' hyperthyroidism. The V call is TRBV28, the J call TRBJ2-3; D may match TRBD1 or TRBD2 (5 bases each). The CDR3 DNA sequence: TGTGCCAGCACCCCGGGGTCGGGGCACGATACGCAGTATTTT. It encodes CASTPGSGHDTQYF.